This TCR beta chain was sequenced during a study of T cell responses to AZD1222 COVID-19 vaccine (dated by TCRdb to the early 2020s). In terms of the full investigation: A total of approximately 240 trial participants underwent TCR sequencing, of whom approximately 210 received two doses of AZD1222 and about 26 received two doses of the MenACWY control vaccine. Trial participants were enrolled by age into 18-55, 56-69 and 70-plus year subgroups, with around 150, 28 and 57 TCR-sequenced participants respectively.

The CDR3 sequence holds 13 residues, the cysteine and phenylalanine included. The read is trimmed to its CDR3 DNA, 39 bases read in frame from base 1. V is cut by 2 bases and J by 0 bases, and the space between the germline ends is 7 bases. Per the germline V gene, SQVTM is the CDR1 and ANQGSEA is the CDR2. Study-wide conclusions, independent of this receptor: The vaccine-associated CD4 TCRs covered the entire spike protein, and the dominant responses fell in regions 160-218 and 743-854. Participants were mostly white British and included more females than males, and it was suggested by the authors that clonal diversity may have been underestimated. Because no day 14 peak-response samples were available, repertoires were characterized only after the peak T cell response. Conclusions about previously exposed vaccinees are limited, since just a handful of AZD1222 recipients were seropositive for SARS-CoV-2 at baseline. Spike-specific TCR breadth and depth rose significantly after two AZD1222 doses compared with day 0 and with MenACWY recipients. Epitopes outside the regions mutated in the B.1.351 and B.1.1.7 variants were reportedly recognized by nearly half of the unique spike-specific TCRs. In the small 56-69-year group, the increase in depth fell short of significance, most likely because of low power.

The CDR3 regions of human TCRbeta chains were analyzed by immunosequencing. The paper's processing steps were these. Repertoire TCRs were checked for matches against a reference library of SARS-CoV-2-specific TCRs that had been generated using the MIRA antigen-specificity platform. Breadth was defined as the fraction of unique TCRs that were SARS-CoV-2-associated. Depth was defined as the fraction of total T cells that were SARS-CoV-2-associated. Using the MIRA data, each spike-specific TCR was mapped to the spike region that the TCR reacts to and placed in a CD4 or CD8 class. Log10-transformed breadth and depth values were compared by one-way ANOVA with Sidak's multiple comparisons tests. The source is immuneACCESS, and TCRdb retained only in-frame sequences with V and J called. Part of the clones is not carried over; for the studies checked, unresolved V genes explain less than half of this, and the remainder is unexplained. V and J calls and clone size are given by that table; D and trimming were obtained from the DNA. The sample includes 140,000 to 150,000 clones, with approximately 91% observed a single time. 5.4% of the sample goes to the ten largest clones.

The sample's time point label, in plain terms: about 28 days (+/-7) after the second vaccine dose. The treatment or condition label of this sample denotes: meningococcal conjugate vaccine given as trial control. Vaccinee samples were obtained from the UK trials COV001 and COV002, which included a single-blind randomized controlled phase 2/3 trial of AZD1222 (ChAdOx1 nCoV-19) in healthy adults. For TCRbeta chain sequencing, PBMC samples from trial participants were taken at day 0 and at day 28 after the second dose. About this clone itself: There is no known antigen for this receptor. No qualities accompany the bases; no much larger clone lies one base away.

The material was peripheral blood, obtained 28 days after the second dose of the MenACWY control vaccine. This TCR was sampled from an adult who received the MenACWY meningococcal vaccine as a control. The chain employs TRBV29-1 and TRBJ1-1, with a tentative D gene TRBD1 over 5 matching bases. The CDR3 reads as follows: CSVEKGMNTEAFF. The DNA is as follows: TGCAGCGTTGAAAAGGGGATGAACACTGAAGCTTTCTTT.